The next 30 T cell receptor beta chains were all read from a single sample in a study of response to subunit inactivated influenza vaccine. MiXCR, applied by TCRdb to the RT-PCR reads, yields one record per CDR3 protein. Counted here are 300,000 to 350,000 distinct CDR3 sequences, about a fifth occurring once; the ten biggest clones make up roughly a tenth. This specimen was PBMCs from blood, taken about 20 months after vaccination. All receptors derive from a man aged 45 to 70 who received an inactivated influenza vaccine.

This chain links TRBV4-1 with TRBJ1-1; D gene ambiguous. V lost 1 base and J lost 0, with 15 bases in between. The CDR3 contains 17 residues. Germline V lookup: CDR1 MGHRA, CDR2 YSYEKL. The CDR3 spells CASSQATPGRLNTEAFF. In DNA form, the CDR3 reads TGCGCCAGCAGCCAAGCCACCCCTGGACGGTTGAACACTGAAGCTTTCTTT.

This clonotype showed up just a few times. The rearrangement links TRBV29-1 to TRBJ1-5; D gene ambiguous. The V gene's germline CDR1 is SQVTM and CDR2 ANQGSEA. Trimming took 5 bases from V and 3 from J, leaving 11 bases between them. The CDR3 totals 13 residues. CDR3 loop: CSVSQVANQPQHF. In nucleotides, the CDR3 is TGCAGCGTTAGCCAGGTTGCCAATCAGCCCCAGCATTTT.

This clonotype was counted ten times or more. The chain is built from TRBV6-6 and TRBJ1-2; 7 nucleotides agree with TRBD1. V dropped 2 bases and J dropped 5; count of bases not matched to a gene: 2. Looked up from germline, CDR1 is MNHNY and CDR2 is SVGAGI (reference sequence). The CDR3 has 13 amino acids. CDR3 sequence reads: CASSYRQGYGYTF. The CDR3 region has the DNA TGTGCCAGCAGTTACCGACAGGGATATGGCTACACCTTC.

The chain couples TRBV4-3 to TRBJ1-6; D is undetermined. The CDR3 contains 14 residues. Germline loops: CDR1 LGHNA, CDR2 YSLEER. With 1 base removed from V and 5 bases from J, the gap between germline ends came to 6 bases. The CDR3, as DNA: TGCGCCAGCAGCCAAGCCCCAGATAATTCACCCCTCCACTTT. The encoded protein is CASSQAPDNSPLHF.

This clonotype was recorded a few times. The rearrangement links TRBV19 to TRBJ1-5; D not certain. CDR1 LNHDA and CDR2 SQIVND come from the germline V gene (reference sequence). CDR3 length: 15 amino acids. The ends were cut back, 3 bases at V and 3 bases at J, with 12 bases in the middle. For the CDR3, the DNA is TGTGCCAGTAGTATTAGTCGCTGGGACAATCAGCCCCAGCATTTT. Encoded protein: CASSISRWDNQPQHF.

The chain is built from TRBV18 and TRBJ2-7; D unclear. CDR1 KGHSH and CDR2 LQKENI come from the germline V gene. With 2 bases removed from V and 2 bases from J, the gap between germline ends came to 7 bases. There are 13 residues in the CDR3. The CDR3 protein is CASSPAQTYEQYF. The CDR3 DNA is TGTGCCAGCTCACCAGCACAAACCTACGAGCAGTACTTC. The full variable domain, completed using reference TRBV18 and TRBJ2-7, is NAGVMQNPRHLVRRRGQEARLRCSPMKGHSHVYWYRQLPEEGLKFMVYLQKENIIDESGMPKERFSAEFPKEGPSILRIQQVVRGDSAAYFCASSPAQTYEQYFGPGTRLTVT.

This clonotype was seen repeatedly, ten times or more. J is TRBJ1-4 and V is TRBV7-2; TRBD1 matches 7 bases. In germline, CDR1 is SGHTA, CDR2 FQGNSA. CDR3 length: 15 amino acids. Losses at the gene ends were 5 bases for V and 13 bases for J; bases not matched to a gene: 16. For the CDR3, the DNA is TGTGCCAGCAGCACCGGGACAGCGCGGTATCAAAGACTGTTTTTT. This codes for CASSTGTARYQRLFF. Drawing the rest from reference TRBV7-2 and TRBJ1-4, the complete variable domain is GAGVSQSPSNKVTEKGKDVELRCDPISGHTALYWYRQSLGQGLEFLIYFQGNSAPDKSGLPSDRFSAERTGGSVSTLTIQRTQQEDSAVYLCASSTGTARYQRLFFGSGTQLSVL.

In its sample, this clonotype was seen a few times. V is TRBV6-2 or TRBV6-3 and J is TRBJ2-3, with 7 positions matching TRBD2. The V gene end was trimmed by 7 bases and the J gene end by 10 bases; junction bases not matched to a gene: 11. Germline V CDR1 and CDR2: MNHEY, SVGEGT. This CDR3 is built from 13 residues. The CDR3 loop reads CASTAGRGSAQYF. CDR3 DNA: TGTGCCAGCACAGCGGGGAGGGGTTCCGCGCAGTATTTT.

This clonotype has only a few counts. The V and J genes are TRBV7-8 and TRBJ1-1; D uncertain. The CDR3 runs 14 residues. V was trimmed by 2 bases and J by 0 bases, leaving 7 bases between them. CDR1 SGHVS and CDR2 FQNEAQ come from the germline V gene. CDR3 coding DNA: TGTGCCAGCAGCTTAACGGTCTTGAACACTGAAGCTTTCTTT. Amino acid sequence: CASSLTVLNTEAFF.

The chain links TRBV6-2 or TRBV6-3 to TRBJ2-1; 11 bases agree with TRBD2. The germline CDR1 and CDR2 sequences are MNHEY and SVGEGT. CDR3 length equals 20 residues. Trimming took 4 bases from V and 0 from J; bases not matched to a gene: 14. CDR3 sequence: CASSLDPFHSGRASYNEQFF. DNA for the CDR3: TGTGCCAGCAGTTTGGACCCGTTCCATAGCGGGAGGGCCTCCTACAATGAGCAGTTCTTC.

J is TRBJ2-3 and V is TRBV2; 9 bases align to TRBD2. J lost 2 bases, V lost 11 bases, and 20 bases had no gene match. CDR3 length: 18 residues. CDR1 and CDR2 from the germline V gene are SNHLY and FYNNEI. The CDR3 loop is CAGTPVAGAYTFTDTQYF. The CDR3 DNA reads TGTGCCGGCACGCCGGTAGCGGGGGCCTATACCTTCACAGATACGCAGTATTTT.

Ten or more counts support this clonotype. The rearrangement joins TRBV7-6 to TRBJ2-1, with D possibly being TRBD1 (5 bases). This CDR3 is 14 amino acids long. Germline CDR1 reads SGHVS; CDR2 reads FNYEAQ. Deletions cut 3 bases from V and 6 bases from J, with 12 bases between. This CDR3 reads CASSLWQGPNEQFF. CDR3 coding DNA: TGTGCCAGCAGCTTGTGGCAGGGTCCCAATGAGCAGTTCTTC.

This chain links TRBV5-8 with TRBJ2-3; 8 nucleotides match TRBD1. Trimming removed 3 bases from V and 2 bases from J; junction bases left unmatched: 5. CDR1 is SGHTS, CDR2 YDEGEE, per germline. This CDR3 region has 15 residues. In DNA, the CDR3 is TGTGCCAGCAGCTACGTGGGACAGGCCACAGATACGCAGTATTTT. As protein: CASSYVGQATDTQYF.

This clonotype was counted between two and nine times. J is TRBJ2-2 and V is TRBV12-3 or TRBV12-4, with TRBD2 as a possible D gene (6 bases). CDR3 size: 12 residues. V lost 6 bases to trimming and J lost 9 bases, with 11 bases between them. Here the CDR3 DNA reads TGTGCCAGCAGCCTGACTAGAAGGGAGCTGTTTTTT. Its protein product is CASSLTRRELFF.

The genes are TRBV30 and TRBJ1-1; maybe TRBD1 (5 bases). With 0 bases removed from V and 10 bases from J, the gap between germline ends came to 9 bases. Germline V gives CDR1 GTSNPN, CDR2 SVGIG (reference sequence). CDR3 length equals 11 residues. CDR3 protein: CAWSVAGGAFF. For the CDR3, the DNA is TGTGCCTGGAGTGTAGCGGGGGGAGCTTTCTTT. The entire variable domain, with the rest obtained from reference TRBV30 and TRBJ1-1, is as follows: SQTIHQWPATLVQPVGSPLSLECTVEGTSNPNLYWYRQAAGRGLQLLFYSVGIGQISSEVPQNLSASRPQDRQFILSSKKLLLSDSGFYLCAWSVAGGAFFGQGTRLTVV.

This chain connects TRBV6-2 or TRBV6-3 to TRBJ1-1; D is unclear. CDR1 is MNHEY and CDR2 is SVGEGT in the germline V gene. Trimming shortened V by 0 bases and J by 1 base, and 15 bases separated the two germline ends. CDR3 length: 17 amino acids. The CDR3 nucleotides read TGTGCCAGCAGTTACTCCGCCTTACGGCAACAGAACACTGAAGCTTTCTTT. It codes for CASSYSALRQQNTEAFF.

This clonotype was detected many times. The chain has TRBV20-1 and TRBJ1-1, with a tentative D call TRBD1 (5 bases). This CDR3 is 13 amino acids long. Germline V lookup: CDR1 DFQATT, CDR2 SNEGSKA (reference sequence). Trimming removed 4 bases at V and 5 bases at J, with 14 bases between. The CDR3 DNA is TGCAGTGCTATTAGACAGATTGCTACTGAAGCTTTCTTT. Amino acids: CSAIRQIATEAFF.

This clonotype was detected a few times. V gene TRBV24-1 combines with J gene TRBJ2-1, with D possibly TRBD1 on 6 matching bases. This CDR3 has 13 residues. The ends were cut back, 4 bases at V and 10 bases at J, with 13 bases in the middle. CDR1 is KGHDR, CDR2 SFDVKD, per germline. The CDR3 region has the DNA TGTGCCACCAGTGAAACCGGGACAAAAGAGCAGTTCTTC. Its protein product is CATSETGTKEQFF.

Only a few counts were recorded for this clonotype. This chain joins TRBV6-1 and TRBJ2-3, with 10 positions matching TRBD2. Germline assignment: CDR1 MNHNS and CDR2 SASEGT. There are 17 residues in the CDR3. J lost 0 bases, V lost 7 bases, and 10 bases had no gene match. The CDR3 DNA reads as TGTGCCAGCAAGGGACTAGCGCTCCATTCTAGCACAGATACGCAGTATTTT. Translating it yields CASKGLALHSSTDTQYF.

The table lists this clonotype with a few counts. V is TRBV12-3 or TRBV12-4 and J is TRBJ2-1; D is ambiguous. The CDR3 consists of 14 residues. V shed 5 bases and J shed 8 bases, with 16 bases lying between them. This CDR3 is CASSTLYLTHEQFF. CDR3 DNA: TGTGCCAGCAGTACCCTATATCTGACGCATGAGCAGTTCTTC.

V and J are TRBV29-1 and TRBJ2-7; no firm D call. Germline V gene lookup returns CDR1 SQVTM and CDR2 ANQGSEA. The V end was cut by 0 bases, the J end by 2 bases, with 17 bases between. The CDR3 covers 16 residues. The CDR3 DNA is TGCAGCGTTGAAGAAAGGTCCCACCAAGGGCCCTACGAGCAGTACTTC. Its translation: CSVEERSHQGPYEQYF.

This sequence joins TRBV11-3 and TRBJ2-3; the D gene is possibly TRBD2 (7 bases). Germline CDR1 and CDR2: SGHNT and YENEEA. CDR3 length: 15 residues. The ends were cut back, 4 bases at V and 0 bases at J, with 11 bases in the middle. CDR3: CASSSRGASTDTQYF. The CDR3 bases are TGTGCCAGCAGCTCCCGGGGGGCTAGCACAGATACGCAGTATTTT.

In this sample, this clonotype turned up a few times. The rearrangement links TRBV24-1 to TRBJ1-2; TRBD1 aligns across 12 bases. This CDR3 is built from 15 residues. V was pared by 3 bases and J by 7 bases, with 5 bases of the junction left unmatched. Germline values: CDR1 KGHDR, CDR2 SFDVKD. Written as DNA, the CDR3 is TGTGCCACCAGTGATCCGGGACAGGGGGCGGGTGGCTACACCTTC. Translation: CATSDPGQGAGGYTF.

This clonotype was seen only a few times. The chain combines TRBV9 with TRBJ2-1; D is undetermined. CDR1 and CDR2 from the germline V gene are SGDLS and YYNGEE. This CDR3 comprises 11 residues. V was shortened by 4 bases and J by 7 bases, with 6 bases between the two germline ends. The CDR3 DNA reads as TGTGCCAGCAGCATTAGGAATGAGCAGTTCTTC. Translating gives CASSIRNEQFF.

This clonotype came up many times. The chain recombines TRBV7-2 with TRBJ2-7; 9 bases are shared with TRBD1. Germline CDR1 SGHTA, CDR2 FQGNSA. Trimming cost V 7 bases and J 6 bases; bases outside gene matches: 10. The CDR3 length is 14 residues. The CDR3 bases are TGTGCCAGCAACTCACAGGGGGCAACGACCGAGCAGTACTTC. This codes for CASNSQGATTEQYF.

This clonotype was seen a handful of times. The chain couples TRBV5-1 to TRBJ2-7; a possible D gene is TRBD1 (5 bases). Deletions cut 3 bases from V and 8 bases from J, with 15 bases between. This CDR3 is built from 13 residues. The germline CDR1 and CDR2 sequences are SGHRS and YFSETQ. CDR3 residues: CASSSNLGLQQYF. DNA for the CDR3: TGCGCCAGCAGCTCGAACTTGGGGCTGCAGCAGTACTTC.

There are a few counts of this clonotype. The J gene is TRBJ2-2, the V gene TRBV20-1; a weak D match, TRBD1 (6 bases). Germline-derived CDR1 and CDR2 are DFQATT and SNEGSKA (reference sequence). The length of the CDR3 is 15 residues. The V end lost 0 bases, the J end lost 3 bases, and 11 bases lay between the germline ends. The CDR3 sequence: CSARDLDRDTGELFF. In nucleotides, the CDR3 is TGCAGTGCTAGAGATTTGGACAGAGACACCGGGGAGCTGTTTTTT.

This clonotype was detected only a few times. The chain has TRBV7-2 and TRBJ2-1, with TRBD1 identical over 8 bases. The germline CDR1 and CDR2 sequences are SGHTA and FQGNSA. The CDR3 contains 14 residues. J lost 10 bases, V lost 2 bases, and 7 bases had no gene match. The DNA of the CDR3 is TGTGCCAGCAGCTTACAGCGGCAGGGGGCCGAGCAGTTCTTC. Amino acid sequence: CASSLQRQGAEQFF.

This clonotype showed up many times. V and J are TRBV12-3 or TRBV12-4 and TRBJ2-2; D unclear. CDR3 length: 13 amino acids. V was cut by 7 bases and J by 3 bases, with 9 bases left in between. The CDR3 DNA reads TGTGCCAGCACCGTAGGGTACACCGGGGAGCTGTTTTTT. Translation gives CASTVGYTGELFF.

The rearrangement uses TRBV12-3 or TRBV12-4 and TRBJ2-7; 10 bases are shared with TRBD2. The CDR3 covers 17 residues. Trimming cost V 2 bases and J 4 bases; bases outside gene matches: 11. Here the CDR3 DNA reads TGTGCCAGCAGTTTACCCCGGGCAGCGGGGGGGCGATACGAGCAGTACTTC. It is translated as CASSLPRAAGGRYEQYF.